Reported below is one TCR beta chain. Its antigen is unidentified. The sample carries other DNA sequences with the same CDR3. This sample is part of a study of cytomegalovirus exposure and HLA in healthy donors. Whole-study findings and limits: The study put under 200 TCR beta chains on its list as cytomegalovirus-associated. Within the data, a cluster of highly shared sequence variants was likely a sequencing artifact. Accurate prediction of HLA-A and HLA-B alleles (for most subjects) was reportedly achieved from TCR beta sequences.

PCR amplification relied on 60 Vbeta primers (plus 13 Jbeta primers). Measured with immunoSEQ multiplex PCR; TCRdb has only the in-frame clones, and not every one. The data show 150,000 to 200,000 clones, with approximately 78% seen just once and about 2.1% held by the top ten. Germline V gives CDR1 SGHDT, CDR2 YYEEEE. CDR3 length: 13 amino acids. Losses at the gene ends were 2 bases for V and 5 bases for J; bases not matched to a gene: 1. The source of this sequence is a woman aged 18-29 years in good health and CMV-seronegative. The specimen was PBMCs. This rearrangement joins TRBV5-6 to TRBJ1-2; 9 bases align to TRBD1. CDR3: CASSLDRGYGYTF. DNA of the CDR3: TGTGCCAGCAGCTTAGACAGGGGGTATGGCTACACCTTC.